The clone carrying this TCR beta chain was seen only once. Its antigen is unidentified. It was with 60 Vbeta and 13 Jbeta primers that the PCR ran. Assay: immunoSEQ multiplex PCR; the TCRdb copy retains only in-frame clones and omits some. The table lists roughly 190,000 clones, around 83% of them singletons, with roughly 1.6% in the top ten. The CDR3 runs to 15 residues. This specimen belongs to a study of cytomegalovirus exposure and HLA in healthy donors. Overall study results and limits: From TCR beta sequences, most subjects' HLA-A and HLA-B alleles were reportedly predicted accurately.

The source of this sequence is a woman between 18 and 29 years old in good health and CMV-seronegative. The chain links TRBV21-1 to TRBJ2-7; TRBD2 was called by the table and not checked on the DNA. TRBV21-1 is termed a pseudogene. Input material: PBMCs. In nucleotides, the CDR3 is TGTGCCAGCAGCATGGTTAGCGGGAGGCGCTACGAGCAGTACGTC. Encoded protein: CASSMVSGRRYEQYV.